This T cell receptor beta chain comes out of a study of blood T cell repertoires in COVID-19. TCRdb's table, derived via immunoSEQ multiplex PCR, lists solely in-frame clones and lacks some. The repertoire includes some 170,000 clones, around 83% of them detected once, and 13% to 15% sits in the top ten. CDR3 length: 13 residues. From germline, CDR1 is MDHEN and CDR2 SYDVKM. The ends were cut back, 5 bases at V and 3 bases at J, with 8 bases in the middle. With respect to this clone: Other DNA variants within this sample encode the same CDR3.

The material sequenced was PBMCs or T cells enriched from blood (not recorded which). The rearrangement links TRBV28 to TRBJ2-1; D is perhaps TRBD1 (5 bases). This sequence was found in a middle-aged man who had recovered from COVID-19. The CDR3 sequence: CASSLDSYNEQFF. The CDR3 DNA sequence: TGTGCCAGCAGTCTCGACAGCTACAATGAGCAGTTCTTC.